Following are 20 T cell receptor beta chains from one sample sequenced in a study of blood T cell repertoires in COVID-19. The table came from immunoSEQ multiplex PCR; TCRdb's copy has only in-frame clones and leaves some out. The table lists 150,000 to 180,000 clones, about 79% of them singletons. Sequenced sample: peripheral blood. Source of these receptors: a woman aged 60-70 years with acute or convalescent COVID-19.

This rearrangement joins TRBV30 to TRBJ1-1, with D possibly matching TRBD1 (5 bases). CDR1 is GTSNPN, CDR2 SVGIG, per germline (reference sequence). This CDR3 is built from 13 residues. Trimming removed 2 bases at V and 1 base at J, with 8 bases between. Here the CDR3 reads CAWSPTANTEAFF. Here the CDR3 DNA reads TGTGCCTGGAGTCCGACAGCGAACACTGAAGCTTTCTTT.

The CDR3 region is CASSPMTGDTEAFF. The CDR3 bases are TGTGCCAGCTCACCCATGACAGGGGACACTGAAGCTTTCTTT. The gene calls are TRBV18 and TRBJ1-1; 8 nucleotides line up with TRBD1. The J segment lost 3 bases and the V segment lost 3 bases, leaving 3 bases of the junction unmatched. The CDR3 totals 14 residues. The germline V gene has CDR1 KGHSH and CDR2 LQKENI.

DNA of the CDR3: TGTGCCAGCAGTTCCGGGACTGGGGGTGAGCAGTTCTTC. This encodes CASSSGTGGEQFF. The chain joins TRBV6-5 to TRBJ2-1; D perhaps matches TRBD2 (6 bases). The germline V gene has CDR1 MNHEY and CDR2 SVGAGI. Between the trimmed V and J ends, which lost 4 bases and 9 bases, there was a span of 13 bases. The CDR3 has 13 residues.

This clone has just a few counts. As DNA, the CDR3 is TGTGCCAGCGGGACAGCAGAGAACACTGAAGCTTTCTTT. As protein: CASGTAENTEAFF. The genes are TRBV18 and TRBJ1-1; TRBD1 aligns across 7 bases. There are 13 residues in the CDR3. The V gene end was trimmed by 8 bases and the J gene end by 1 base; junction bases not matched to a gene: 4. Germline V lookup: CDR1 KGHSH, CDR2 LQKENI. Full variable domain (remainder filled in from reference TRBV18 and TRBJ1-1): NAGVMQNPRHLVRRRGQEARLRCSPMKGHSHVYWYRQLPEEGLKFMVYLQKENIIDESGMPKERFSAEFPKEGPSILRIQQVVRGDSAAYFCASGTAENTEAFFGQGTRLTVV.

This sequence joins TRBV9 and TRBJ1-1; perhaps TRBD1 as D (5 bases). Between the trimmed V and J ends, which lost 4 bases and 7 bases, there was a span of 11 bases. Germline V gives CDR1 SGDLS, CDR2 YYNGEE. The CDR3 is 12 amino acids. The CDR3, as DNA: TGTGCCAGCAGCACCCAGGGTAATGAAGCTTTCTTT. Amino acids: CASSTQGNEAFF.

V and J are TRBV19 and TRBJ1-5; TRBD1 matches 7 bases. Looked up from germline, CDR1 is LNHDA and CDR2 is SQIVND (reference sequence). This CDR3 spans 12 amino acids. V shed 6 bases and J 5 bases; nucleotides not matched to a gene: 1. CDR3 amino acids: CASSDRDQPQHF. CDR3 nucleotide sequence: TGTGCCAGTAGCGACAGGGATCAGCCCCAGCATTTT.

The rearrangement joins TRBV11-1 to TRBJ2-7; 8 bases map to TRBD1. Per germline, CDR1 SGHAT and CDR2 FQDESV (reference sequence). The CDR3 sequence is 13 residues long. The ends lost 6 bases at V and 3 bases at J; junction bases unmatched: 4. As DNA, the CDR3 is TGTGCCAGCAGACGGGACAGGCGCTACGAGCAGTACGTC. This translates into CASRRDRRYEQYV.

The V call is TRBV2, the J call TRBJ2-6, with 12 nucleotides matching TRBD1. Trimming took 8 bases from V and 5 from J; bases not matched to a gene: 4. The CDR3 has 15 residues. Per the germline V gene, CDR1 is SNHLY and CDR2 is FYNNEI. The DNA of the CDR3 is TGTGCCAGCCGGGACAGGGGGCGCTGGGCCAACGTCCTGACTTTC. The encoded protein is CASRDRGRWANVLTF.

The rearrangement uses TRBV19 and TRBJ2-5; D is undetermined. This CDR3 has 15 residues. The V gene's germline CDR1 is LNHDA and CDR2 SQIVND (reference sequence). V was pared by 6 bases and J by 5 bases, with 19 bases between. The CDR3 region has the DNA TGTGCCAGTAGATCGACCGCTCCTGAGGTTGAGACCCAGTACTTC. It yields the protein CASRSTAPEVETQYF.

This sequence joins TRBV4-1 and TRBJ2-5, with 8 bases lining up with TRBD1. The CDR3 length is 16 residues. The germline V gene has CDR1 MGHRA and CDR2 YSYEKL. V shed 3 bases and J 0 bases; nucleotides not matched to a gene: 6. CDR3: CASSQPTGGYQETQYF. DNA of the CDR3: TGCGCCAGCAGCCAGCCTACAGGGGGTTACCAAGAGACCCAGTACTTC.

V is TRBV30 and J is TRBJ2-3, with 13 nucleotides matching TRBD2. Trimming at V came to 4 bases and at J to 0 bases, leaving 10 bases not matched to a gene. This CDR3 contains 18 residues. Germline V gene sequence: CDR1 GTSNPN, CDR2 SVGIG (reference sequence). The CDR3 loop reads CAWIPPGLAGPSTDTQYF. The CDR3 DNA follows: TGTGCCTGGATCCCACCGGGACTAGCGGGGCCTAGCACAGATACGCAGTATTTT.

CDR3 region: CASSWTGGTYGYTF. For the CDR3, the DNA is TGTGCCAGCAGCTGGACAGGGGGGACCTATGGCTACACCTTC. The chain joins TRBV27 to TRBJ1-2; 10 nucleotides align to TRBD1. CDR1 MNHEY and CDR2 SMNVEV come from the germline V gene (reference sequence). There are 14 residues in the CDR3. The V and J ends lost 6 bases and 4 bases, in that order; junction bases with no gene match: 5.

The chain is built from TRBV5-6 and TRBJ2-7; 10 bases fit TRBD2. In germline, CDR1 is SGHDT, CDR2 YYEEEE. CDR3 size: 14 residues. Trimming removed 2 bases from V and 3 bases from J; junction bases left unmatched: 2. The CDR3 bases are TGTGCCAGCAGCTTAGCGGGGGGGTACTACGAGCAGTACTTC. It yields the protein CASSLAGGYYEQYF.

V usage is TRBV24-1 and J usage is TRBJ2-7; D unclear. The CDR3 spans 16 residues. V lost 0 bases to trimming and J lost 1 base, with 12 bases between them. CDR1 is KGHDR and CDR2 is SFDVKD in the germline V gene. CDR3 in amino acids: CATSDLQGEASYEQYV. CDR3 coding DNA: TGTGCCACCAGTGATTTGCAAGGTGAGGCTTCCTACGAGCAGTACGTC.

Worth noting for this clone: This same CDR3 is encoded by further DNA sequences in the sample. CDR3 in amino acids: CASSLQGNTEAFF. The DNA of the CDR3 is TGTGCCAGCAGTCTTCAGGGTAATACTGAAGCTTTCTTT. J is TRBJ1-1 and V is TRBV2; tentative D call: TRBD1 (5 bases). CDR1 is SNHLY and CDR2 is FYNNEI in the germline V gene. Trimming shortened V by 5 bases and J by 5 bases, and 12 bases separated the two germline ends. This CDR3 contains 13 residues.

The chain links TRBV6-1 to TRBJ1-1; D is unclear. Germline values: CDR1 MNHNS, CDR2 SASEGT. Trimming removed 2 bases from V and 1 base from J, with 5 bases in between. The CDR3 loop spans 13 amino acids. CDR3 in amino acids: CASSERRNTEAFF. The CDR3 nucleotides read TGTGCCAGCAGTGAAAGGAGGAACACTGAAGCTTTCTTT.

CDR3 protein: CASSTEPGQGLEEQYF. For the CDR3, the DNA is TGTGCCAGTAGTACAGAACCGGGACAGGGACTTGAAGAGCAGTACTTC. This chain links TRBV19 with TRBJ2-7, with 9 positions matching TRBD1. CDR1 and CDR2 from the germline V gene are LNHDA and SQIVND (reference sequence). V shed 4 bases and J 7 bases; nucleotides not matched to a gene: 14. The CDR3 has 16 residues.

This clone was seen a single time. The rearrangement uses TRBV10-2 and TRBJ2-4, with D possibly being TRBD1 (5 bases). The CDR3 sequence is 14 residues long. The V and J ends lost 2 bases and 9 bases respectively, with 14 bases between them. Germline CDR1 is WSHSY and CDR2 is SAAADI. The CDR3 spells CASSELTGEVIQYF. The CDR3 nucleotides are TGCGCCAGCAGTGAGCTTACAGGAGAGGTCATTCAGTACTTC.

CDR3 residues: CASGEGTANQPQHF. CDR3 bases: TGTGCTAGTGGTGAAGGGACAGCAAATCAGCCCCAGCATTTT. V and J are TRBV12-5 and TRBJ1-5; 7 bases are a match to TRBD1. The V gene end was trimmed by 5 bases and the J gene end by 4 bases; junction bases not matched to a gene: 5. There are 14 residues in the CDR3. The V gene's germline CDR1 is LGHNT and CDR2 FRNRAP.

The chain uses TRBV7-9 and TRBJ1-2, with TRBD1 matching 8 bases. The germline V gene encodes CDR1 SEHNR and CDR2 FQNEAQ (reference sequence). The CDR3 is 14 amino acids. Losses at the gene ends were 3 bases for V and 3 bases for J; bases not matched to a gene: 3. The CDR3 DNA follows: TGTGCCAGCAGCTTCCTGACAGGGGACTATGGCTACACCTTC. Its protein product is CASSFLTGDYGYTF.